This T cell receptor (beta chain) came from a study of blood T cell repertoires in COVID-19. On the study more broadly: COVID-19 samples collected from the United States, Italy and Spain covered acute and convalescent phases.

CDR1 is SEHNR, CDR2 FQNEAQ, per germline (reference sequence). There are 14 residues in the CDR3. J was trimmed by 7 bases and V by 6 bases; bases with no gene match: 6. Study processing details: Amplified reference gene primers provided the basis for estimating nucleated cell counts. Clones were sequenced by immunoSEQ multiplex PCR, and TCRdb holds only the in-frame ones, with some missing. The V and J calls and clone size were taken over from that table, and D and trimming were inferred from the DNA. The data contain 210,000 or so clones, 75% to 85% of them singletons. The TCR comes from a man aged 50 or older with COVID-19, enrolled during active disease. This chain links TRBV7-9 with TRBJ1-2; 12 bases map to TRBD1. Sequenced input: peripheral blood. The CDR3 sequence is CASRLGQGAPGYTF. The CDR3 region has the DNA TGTGCCAGCAGATTGGGACAGGGGGCGCCTGGCTACACCTTC.